These 2 T cell receptor beta chains share one sample of origin, sequenced in a study of shared clonotypes between healthy human individuals (dated by TCRdb to about 2020). The library was made by the immunoSEQ multiplex PCR assay. This immuneACCESS table, as held by TCRdb, lists in-frame sequences with V and J called but not all clones. Of the missing ones, under half trace to an unresolved V gene in checked studies; the others have no known cause. The sample yields 2 million to 2.5 million clones; nearly 97% were counted once. Roughly 0.13% of the sample is in the top ten clones. The sample taken for sequencing was naive CD4+ T cells sorted from blood. Interpreted using the paper, the cell subset or site label stands for: CD45RA+ positively selected. These TCRs come from a man between 18 and 29 years old in good health.

J is TRBJ1-1 and V is TRBV29-1; 7 bases line up with TRBD1. There are 14 residues in the CDR3. J gave up 4 bases and V 4 bases, and 9 bases lay outside the gene matches. Germline-derived CDR1 and CDR2 are SQVTM and ANQGSEA. As DNA, the CDR3 is TGCAGCGTTGGGGATACAGGGGCCGCCACTGAAGCTTTCTTT. It codes for CSVGDTGAATEAFF.

The chain couples TRBV7-2 to TRBJ2-5; 7 positions match TRBD1. Trimming removed 6 bases from V and 4 bases from J; junction bases left unmatched: 11. Germline V CDR1 and CDR2: SGHTA, FQGNSA. CDR3 size: 15 residues. The CDR3 nucleotides read TGTGCCAGCAGGGGACAGATTAATCGAGGAGAGACCCAGTACTTC. It is translated as CASRGQINRGETQYF.